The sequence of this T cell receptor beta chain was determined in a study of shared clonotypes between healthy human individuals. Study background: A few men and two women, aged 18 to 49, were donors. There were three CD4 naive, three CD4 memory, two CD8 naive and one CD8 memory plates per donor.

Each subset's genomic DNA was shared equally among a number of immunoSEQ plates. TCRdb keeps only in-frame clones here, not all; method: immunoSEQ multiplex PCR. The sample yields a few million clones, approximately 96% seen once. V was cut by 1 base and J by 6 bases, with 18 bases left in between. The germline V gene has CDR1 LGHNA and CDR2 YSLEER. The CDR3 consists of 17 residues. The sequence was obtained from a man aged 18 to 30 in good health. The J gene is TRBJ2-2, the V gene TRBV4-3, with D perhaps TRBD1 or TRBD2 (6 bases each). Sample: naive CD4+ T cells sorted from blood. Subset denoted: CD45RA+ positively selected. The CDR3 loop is CASSQVFTGASAGELFF. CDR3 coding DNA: TGCGCCAGCAGCCAAGTTTTTACGGGGGCGAGTGCCGGGGAGCTGTTTTTT.